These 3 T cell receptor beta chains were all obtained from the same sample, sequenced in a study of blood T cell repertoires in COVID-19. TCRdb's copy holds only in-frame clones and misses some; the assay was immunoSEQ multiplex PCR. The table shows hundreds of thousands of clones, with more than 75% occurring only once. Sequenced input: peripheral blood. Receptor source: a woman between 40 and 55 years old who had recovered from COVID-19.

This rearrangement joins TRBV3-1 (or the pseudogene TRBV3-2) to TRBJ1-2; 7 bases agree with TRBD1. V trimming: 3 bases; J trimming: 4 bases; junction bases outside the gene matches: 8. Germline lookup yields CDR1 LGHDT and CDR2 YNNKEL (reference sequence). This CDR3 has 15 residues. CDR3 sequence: CASSHGEGGGYGYTF. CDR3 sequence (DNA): TGTGCCAGCAGCCATGGGGAAGGGGGCGGCTATGGCTACACCTTC.

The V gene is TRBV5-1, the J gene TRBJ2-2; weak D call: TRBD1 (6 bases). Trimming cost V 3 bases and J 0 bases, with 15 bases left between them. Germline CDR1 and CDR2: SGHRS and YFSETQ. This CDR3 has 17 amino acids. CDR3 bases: TGCGCCAGCAGCTGGAGGACCGGGACAACGAACACCGGGGAGCTGTTTTTT. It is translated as CASSWRTGTTNTGELFF.

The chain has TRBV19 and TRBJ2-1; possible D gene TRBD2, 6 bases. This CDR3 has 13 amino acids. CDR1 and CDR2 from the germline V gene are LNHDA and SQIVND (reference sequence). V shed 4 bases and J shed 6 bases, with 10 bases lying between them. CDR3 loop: CASSRAEGNEQFF. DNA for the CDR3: TGTGCCAGTAGTAGGGCGGAGGGCAATGAGCAGTTCTTC.